The entry below describes one T cell receptor (beta chain). No antigen is known for it. TCRdb's table, derived via immunoSEQ multiplex PCR, lists solely in-frame clones and lacks some. Altogether about 66,000 clones are present, 55% to 75% being singletons, with the ten largest covering 20% to 25%. This specimen comes from a study of vaccination effects on CD4 cells after COVID-19. Study information: Every participant took two doses of the BNT162b2 or mRNA-1273 vaccine. Study-wide findings and caveats: Researchers reported few convalescent patients and no early post-infection timepoints in the study.

Cells that had been cultured for approximately eleven days were the source of isolated CD4+ T cells. A positive SARS-CoV-2 PCR test fell between March and December 2020. The CDR3 has 16 residues. CDR1 is SGHTA, CDR2 FQGNSA, per germline. V was pared by 0 bases and J by 0 bases, with 2 bases of the junction left unmatched. This clonotype originated in a human donor who had a prior SARS-CoV-2 infection. This material consisted of CD4+ T cells from PBMCs cultured without peptide, taken before COVID-19 vaccination. The chain joins TRBV7-2 to TRBJ2-3; 8 positions match TRBD2. DNA of the CDR3: TGTGCCAGCAGCTTAGCGTCTAGCGGGAGCACAGATACGCAGTATTTT. Amino acid sequence: CASSLASSGSTDTQYF.